The present T cell receptor (beta chain) was sequenced within a study of blood T cell repertoires in COVID-19. Study information: Italy, Spain and the United States were the sources of the convalescent and acute COVID-19 samples. The analysed material was cDNA or gDNA that came from T cells, B-cell-depleted T cells, or PBMCs.

Sequencing used immunoSEQ multiplex PCR; TCRdb keeps in-frame clones, though not all of them. The profile shows 95,000 to 100,000 clones, 85% of them singletons. This CDR3 region has 13 residues. Trimming removed 2 bases from V and 4 bases from J; junction bases left unmatched: 2. Germline assignment: CDR1 GTSNPN and CDR2 SVGIG (reference sequence). The sequenced sample was peripheral blood. The chain links TRBV30 to TRBJ2-1, with 7 bases aligning to TRBD2. This clonotype originated in a woman in her 70s with active or convalescent COVID-19. CDR3 sequence: CAWSSGIYNEQFF. CDR3 nucleotides: TGTGCCTGGAGTAGCGGGATTTACAATGAGCAGTTCTTC.